The entry that follows covers one T cell receptor beta chain sequence. Its antigen is not known. This entry is derived from a study of cytotoxic CD8 clonotypes in ibrutinib-treated CLL. Overall study findings and caveats: Clonality was elevated at ibrutinib response and had returned toward baseline at progression.

Germline loops: CDR1 PRHDT, CDR2 FYEKMQ (reference sequence). This CDR3 comprises 14 residues. V lost 0 bases and J lost 6, with 9 bases in between. Libraries were prepared by immunoSEQ multiplex PCR; TCRdb keeps only in-frame clonotypes and omits some of them. The sample records 300,000 to 400,000 clones, roughly 70% being singletons. The sequence was collected from a human donor with chronic lymphocytic leukemia. This sample comprised PBMCs, obtained after 36 months of ibrutinib treatment. This chain joins TRBV13 and TRBJ2-1; D is ambiguous. CDR3 nucleotides: TGTGCCAGCAGCTTAGGGCTGTCTCGCAATGAGCAGTTCTTC. It specifies CASSLGLSRNEQFF.